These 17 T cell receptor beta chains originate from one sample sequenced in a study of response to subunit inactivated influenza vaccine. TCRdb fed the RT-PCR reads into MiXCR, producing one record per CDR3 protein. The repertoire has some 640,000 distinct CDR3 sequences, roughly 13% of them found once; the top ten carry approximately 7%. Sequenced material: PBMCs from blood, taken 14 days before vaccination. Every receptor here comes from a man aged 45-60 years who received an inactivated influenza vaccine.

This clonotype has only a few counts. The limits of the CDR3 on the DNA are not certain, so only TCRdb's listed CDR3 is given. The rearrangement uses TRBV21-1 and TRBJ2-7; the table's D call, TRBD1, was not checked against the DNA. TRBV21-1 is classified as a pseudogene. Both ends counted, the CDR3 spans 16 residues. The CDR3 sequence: CASSKVGQGAIYEQYF.

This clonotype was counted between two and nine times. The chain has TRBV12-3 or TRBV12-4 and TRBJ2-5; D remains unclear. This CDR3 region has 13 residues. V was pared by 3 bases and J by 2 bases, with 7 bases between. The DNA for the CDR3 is TGTGCCAGCAGTTTCGTACTACAAGAGACCCAGTACTTC. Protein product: CASSFVLQETQYF.

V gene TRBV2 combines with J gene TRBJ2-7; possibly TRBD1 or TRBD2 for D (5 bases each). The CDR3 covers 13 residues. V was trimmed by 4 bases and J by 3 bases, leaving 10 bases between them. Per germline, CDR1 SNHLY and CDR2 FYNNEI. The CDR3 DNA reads TGTGCCAGCAGTGGGGGGACCAACTACGAGCAGTACTTC. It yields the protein CASSGGTNYEQYF.

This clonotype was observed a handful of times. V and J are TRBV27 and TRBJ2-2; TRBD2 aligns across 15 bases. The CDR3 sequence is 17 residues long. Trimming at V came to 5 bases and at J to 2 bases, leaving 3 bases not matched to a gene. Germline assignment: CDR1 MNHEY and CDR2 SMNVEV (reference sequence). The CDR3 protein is CASSPGLAGGNTGELFF. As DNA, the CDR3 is TGTGCCAGCAGTCCGGGACTAGCGGGAGGTAACACCGGGGAGCTGTTTTTT.

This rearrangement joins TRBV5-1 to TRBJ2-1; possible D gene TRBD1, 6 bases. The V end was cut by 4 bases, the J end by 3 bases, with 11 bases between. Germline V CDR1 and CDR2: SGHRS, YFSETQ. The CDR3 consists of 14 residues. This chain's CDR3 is CASSRQALYNEQFF. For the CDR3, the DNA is TGCGCCAGCAGCAGACAGGCCCTCTACAATGAGCAGTTCTTC.

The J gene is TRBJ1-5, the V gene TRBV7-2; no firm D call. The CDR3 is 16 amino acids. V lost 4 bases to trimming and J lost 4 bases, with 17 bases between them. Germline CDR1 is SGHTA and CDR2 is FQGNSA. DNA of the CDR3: TGTGCCAGCAGCTCACGACCCCTCCTCCCTAATCAGCCCCAGCATTTT. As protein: CASSSRPLLPNQPQHF.

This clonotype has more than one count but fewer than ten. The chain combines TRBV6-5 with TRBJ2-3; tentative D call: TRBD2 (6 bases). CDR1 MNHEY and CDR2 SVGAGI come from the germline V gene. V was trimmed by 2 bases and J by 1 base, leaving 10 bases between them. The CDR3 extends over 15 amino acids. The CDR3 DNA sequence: TGTGCCAGCAGTTACGGGCGGGGAGGCACAGATACGCAGTATTTT. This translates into CASSYGRGGTDTQYF.

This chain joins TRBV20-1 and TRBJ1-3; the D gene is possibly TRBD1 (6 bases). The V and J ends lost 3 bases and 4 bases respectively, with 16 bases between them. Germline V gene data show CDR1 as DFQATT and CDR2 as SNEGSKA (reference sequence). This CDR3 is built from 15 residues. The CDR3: CSASLQGDSGNTIYF. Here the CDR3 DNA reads TGCAGTGCTAGCCTACAGGGTGATTCCGGAAACACCATATATTTT.

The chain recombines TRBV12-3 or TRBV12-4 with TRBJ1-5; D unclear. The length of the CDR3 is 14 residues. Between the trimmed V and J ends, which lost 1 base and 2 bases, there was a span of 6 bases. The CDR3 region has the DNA TGTGCCAGCAGTTTAGGGTCGCGCAATCAGCCCCAGCATTTT. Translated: CASSLGSRNQPQHF.

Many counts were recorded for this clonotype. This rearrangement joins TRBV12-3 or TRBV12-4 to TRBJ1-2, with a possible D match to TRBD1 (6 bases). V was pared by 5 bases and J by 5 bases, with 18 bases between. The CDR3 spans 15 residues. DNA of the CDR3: TGTGCCAGCAGTCTCGGGACACAAGGAACTTATGGCTACACCTTC. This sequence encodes CASSLGTQGTYGYTF.

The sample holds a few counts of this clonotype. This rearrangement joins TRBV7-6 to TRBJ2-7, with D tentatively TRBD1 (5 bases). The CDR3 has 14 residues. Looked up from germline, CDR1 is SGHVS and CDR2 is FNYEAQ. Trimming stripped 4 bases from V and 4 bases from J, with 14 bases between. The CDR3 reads CASSSTGGWYEQYF. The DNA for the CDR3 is TGTGCCAGCAGCTCAACAGGTGGTTGGTACGAGCAGTACTTC.

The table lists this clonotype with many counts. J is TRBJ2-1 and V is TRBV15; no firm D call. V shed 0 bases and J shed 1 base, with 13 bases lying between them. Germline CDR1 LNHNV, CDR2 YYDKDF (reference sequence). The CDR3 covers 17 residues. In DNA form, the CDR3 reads TGTGCCACCAGCAGAGATCGAACAGCCGCGTCCTACAATGAGCAGTTCTTC. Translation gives CATSRDRTAASYNEQFF.

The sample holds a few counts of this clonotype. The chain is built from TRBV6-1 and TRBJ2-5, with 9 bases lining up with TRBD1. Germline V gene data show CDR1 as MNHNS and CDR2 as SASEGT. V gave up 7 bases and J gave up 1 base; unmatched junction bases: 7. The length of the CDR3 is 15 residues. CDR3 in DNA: TGTGCCAGCACCCTTCCGGGACAGGGCCAAGAGACCCAGTACTTC. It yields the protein CASTLPGQGQETQYF.

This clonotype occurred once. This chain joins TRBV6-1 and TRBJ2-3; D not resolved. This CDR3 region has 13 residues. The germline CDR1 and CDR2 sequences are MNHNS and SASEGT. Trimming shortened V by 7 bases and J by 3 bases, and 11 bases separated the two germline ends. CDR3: CASTTTFTDTQYF. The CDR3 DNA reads TGTGCCAGCACAACCACCTTTACAGATACGCAGTATTTT.

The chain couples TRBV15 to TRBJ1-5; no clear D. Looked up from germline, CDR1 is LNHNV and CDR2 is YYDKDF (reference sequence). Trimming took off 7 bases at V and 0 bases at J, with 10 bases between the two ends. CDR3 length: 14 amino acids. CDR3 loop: CATTGGGSNQPQHF. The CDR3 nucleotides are TGTGCCACCACAGGAGGAGGTAGCAATCAGCCCCAGCATTTT.

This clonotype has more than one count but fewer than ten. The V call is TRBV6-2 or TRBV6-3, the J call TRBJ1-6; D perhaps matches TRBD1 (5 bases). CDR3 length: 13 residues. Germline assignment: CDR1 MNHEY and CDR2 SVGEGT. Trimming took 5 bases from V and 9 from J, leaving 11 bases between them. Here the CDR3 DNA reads TGTGCCAGCAGTCCGACAGAAGTTTCACCCCTCCACTTT. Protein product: CASSPTEVSPLHF.

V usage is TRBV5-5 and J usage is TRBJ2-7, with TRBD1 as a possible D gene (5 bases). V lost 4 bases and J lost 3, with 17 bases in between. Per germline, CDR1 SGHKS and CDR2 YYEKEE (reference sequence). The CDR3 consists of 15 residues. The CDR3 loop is CASSLSGKGIYEQYF. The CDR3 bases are TGTGCCAGCAGCCTCTCAGGGAAAGGGATCTACGAGCAGTACTTC.